In its sample, the clone carrying this T cell receptor (beta chain) was seen many times. Its target is unknown. Treg sorting used a CD4+CD25+CD127-/low gate. TCRdb redid the calling of the multiplex PCR reads with MiXCR, one entry per CDR3 protein. Seen here are some 1,000 distinct CDR3 sequences, 0.6% to 0.9% observed once, and the top ten hold over 20%. Whole-study findings and limits: Tumor Treg TCRs overlapped most with tumor naive CD4+ cells. Tumor memory CD4+ T cell TCR gene usage clustered with blood and lymph node memory CD4+ cells and lymph node naive CD4+ cells.

This clonotype was sampled from a female donor with breast cancer. The sequenced material came from Tregs sorted from blood.

CDR3 in amino acids: CASSPNGQNPNYGYTF. The DNA of the CDR3 is TGTGCCAGCAGTCCCAACGGACAGAATCCTAACTATGGCTACACCTTC. The genes are TRBV12-3 or TRBV12-4 and TRBJ1-2, with a weak D call TRBD1 (6 bases). The CDR3 consists of 16 residues. Trimming left V 5 bases short and J 0 bases short, with 16 bases between.